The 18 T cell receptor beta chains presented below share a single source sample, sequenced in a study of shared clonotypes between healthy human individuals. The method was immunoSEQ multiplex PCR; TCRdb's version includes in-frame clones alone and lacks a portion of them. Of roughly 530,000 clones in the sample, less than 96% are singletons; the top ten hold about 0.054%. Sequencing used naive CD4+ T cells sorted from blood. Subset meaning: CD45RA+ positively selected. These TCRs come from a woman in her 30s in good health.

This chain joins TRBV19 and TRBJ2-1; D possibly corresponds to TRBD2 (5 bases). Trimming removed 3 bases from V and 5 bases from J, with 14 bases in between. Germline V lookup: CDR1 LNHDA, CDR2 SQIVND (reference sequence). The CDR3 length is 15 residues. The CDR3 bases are TGTGCCAGTAGTATGGGTGGGAGTGCCGACAATGAGCAGTTCTTC. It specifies CASSMGGSADNEQFF.

CDR3 sequence: CASSARDGHEKLFF. The CDR3 region has the DNA TGTGCCAGCAGCGCCCGGGACGGACATGAAAAACTGTTTTTT. V and J are TRBV9 and TRBJ1-4; D possibly corresponds to TRBD1 (5 bases). The length of the CDR3 is 14 residues. V lost 3 bases and J lost 6, with 12 bases in between. CDR1 is SGDLS, CDR2 YYNGEE, per germline. Combining the CDR3 with reference TRBV9 and TRBJ1-4 gives the whole variable domain DSGVTQTPKHLITATGQRVTLRCSPRSGDLSVYWYQQSLDQGLQFLIQYYNGEERAKGNILERFSAQQFPDLHSELNLSSLELGDSALYFCASSARDGHEKLFFGSGTQLSVL.

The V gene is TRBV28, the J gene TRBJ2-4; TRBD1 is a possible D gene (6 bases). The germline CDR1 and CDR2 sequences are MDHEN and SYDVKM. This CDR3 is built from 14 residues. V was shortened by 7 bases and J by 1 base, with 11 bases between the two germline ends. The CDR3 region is CASTGVPAKNIQYF. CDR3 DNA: TGTGCCAGCACAGGGGTACCCGCCAAAAACATTCAGTACTTC.

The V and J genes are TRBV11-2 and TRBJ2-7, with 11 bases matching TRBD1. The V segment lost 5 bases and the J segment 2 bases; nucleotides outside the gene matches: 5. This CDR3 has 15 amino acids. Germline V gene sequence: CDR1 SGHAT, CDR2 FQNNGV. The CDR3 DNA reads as TGTGCCAGCAGCATTCCGGGACAGGGGGCCTACGAGCAGTACTTC. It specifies CASSIPGQGAYEQYF.

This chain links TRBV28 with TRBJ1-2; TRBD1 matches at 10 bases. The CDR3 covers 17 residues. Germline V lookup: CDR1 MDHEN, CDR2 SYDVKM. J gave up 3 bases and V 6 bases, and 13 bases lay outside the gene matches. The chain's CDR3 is CASRVPMGTGADYGYTF. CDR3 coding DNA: TGTGCCAGCAGAGTCCCGATGGGGACAGGGGCGGACTATGGCTACACCTTC.

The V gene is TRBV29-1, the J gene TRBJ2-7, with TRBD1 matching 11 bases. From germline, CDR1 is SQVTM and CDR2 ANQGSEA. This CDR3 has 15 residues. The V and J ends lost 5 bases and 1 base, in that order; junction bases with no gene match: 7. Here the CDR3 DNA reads TGCAGCGTTCAAACGGGGACAGGGGGGTCCTACGAGCAGTACTTC. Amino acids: CSVQTGTGGSYEQYF.

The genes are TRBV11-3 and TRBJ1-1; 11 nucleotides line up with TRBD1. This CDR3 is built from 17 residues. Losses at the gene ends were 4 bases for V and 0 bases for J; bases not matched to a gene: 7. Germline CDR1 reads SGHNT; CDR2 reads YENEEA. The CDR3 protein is CASSSGTGGEMNTEAFF. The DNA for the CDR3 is TGTGCCAGCAGCTCCGGGACAGGGGGTGAGATGAACACTGAAGCTTTCTTT.

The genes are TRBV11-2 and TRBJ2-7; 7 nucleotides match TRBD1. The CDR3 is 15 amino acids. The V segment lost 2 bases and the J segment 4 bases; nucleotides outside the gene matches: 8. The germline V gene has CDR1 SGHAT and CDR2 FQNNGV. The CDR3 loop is CASSLRGTDGYEQYF. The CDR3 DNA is TGTGCCAGCAGCTTAAGGGGGACAGACGGTTACGAGCAGTACTTC.

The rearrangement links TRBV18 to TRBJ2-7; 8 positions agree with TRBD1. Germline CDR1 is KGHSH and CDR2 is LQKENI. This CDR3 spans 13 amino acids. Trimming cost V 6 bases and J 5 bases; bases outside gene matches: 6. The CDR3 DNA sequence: TGTGCCAGCTCCCAGGACAGGGCGGACGAGCAGTACTTC. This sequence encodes CASSQDRADEQYF.

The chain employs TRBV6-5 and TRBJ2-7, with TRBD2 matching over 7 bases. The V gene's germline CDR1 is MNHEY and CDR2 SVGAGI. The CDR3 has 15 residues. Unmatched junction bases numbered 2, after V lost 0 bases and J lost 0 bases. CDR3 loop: CASSYSGGNSYEQYF. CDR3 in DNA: TGTGCCAGCAGTTACTCGGGGGGGAACTCCTACGAGCAGTACTTC.

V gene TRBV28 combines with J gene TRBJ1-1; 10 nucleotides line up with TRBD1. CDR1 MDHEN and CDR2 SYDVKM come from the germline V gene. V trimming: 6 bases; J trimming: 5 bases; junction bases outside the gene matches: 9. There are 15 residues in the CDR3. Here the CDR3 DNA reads TGTGCCAGCAGCCAACCAGGGACAGGGGTGACTGAAGCTTTCTTT. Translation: CASSQPGTGVTEAFF. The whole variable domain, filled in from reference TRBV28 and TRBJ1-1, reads DVKVTQSSRYLVKRTGEKVFLECVQDMDHENMFWYRQDPGLGLRLIYFSYDVKMKEKGDIPEGYSVSREKKERFSLILESASTNQTSMYLCASSQPGTGVTEAFFGQGTRLTVV.

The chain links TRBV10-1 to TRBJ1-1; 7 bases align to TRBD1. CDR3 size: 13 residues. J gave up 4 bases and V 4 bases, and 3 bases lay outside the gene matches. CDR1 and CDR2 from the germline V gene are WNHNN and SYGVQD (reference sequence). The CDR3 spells CASSGDRATEAFF. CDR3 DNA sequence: TGCGCCAGCAGTGGCGACAGGGCCACTGAAGCTTTCTTT.

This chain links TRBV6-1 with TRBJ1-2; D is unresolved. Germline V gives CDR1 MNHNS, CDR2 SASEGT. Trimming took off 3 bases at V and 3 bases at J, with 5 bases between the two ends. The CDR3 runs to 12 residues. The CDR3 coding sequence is TGTGCCAGCAGTGAGGCAGACTATGGCTACACCTTC. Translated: CASSEADYGYTF.

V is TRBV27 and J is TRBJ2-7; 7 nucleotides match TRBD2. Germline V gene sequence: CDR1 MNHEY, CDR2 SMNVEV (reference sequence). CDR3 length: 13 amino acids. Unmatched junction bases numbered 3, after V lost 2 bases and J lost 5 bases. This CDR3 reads CASSLGLVHEQYF. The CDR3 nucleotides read TGTGCCAGCAGTTTAGGACTAGTCCACGAGCAGTACTTC.

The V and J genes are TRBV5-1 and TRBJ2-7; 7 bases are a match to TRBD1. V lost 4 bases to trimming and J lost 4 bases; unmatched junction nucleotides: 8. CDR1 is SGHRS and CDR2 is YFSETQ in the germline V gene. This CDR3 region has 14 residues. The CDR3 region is CASSQLTGQYEQYF. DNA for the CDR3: TGCGCCAGCAGCCAATTGACAGGGCAGTACGAGCAGTACTTC. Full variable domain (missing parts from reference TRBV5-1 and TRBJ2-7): KAGVTQTPRYLIKTRGQQVTLSCSPISGHRSVSWYQQTPGQGLQFLFEYFSETQRNKGNFPGRFSGRQFSNSRSEMNVSTLELGDSALYLCASSQLTGQYEQYFGPGTRLTVT.

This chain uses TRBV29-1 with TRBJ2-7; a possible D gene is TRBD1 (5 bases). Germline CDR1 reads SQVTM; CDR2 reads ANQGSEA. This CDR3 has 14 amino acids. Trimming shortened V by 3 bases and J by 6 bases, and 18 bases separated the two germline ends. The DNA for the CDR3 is TGCAGCGTTGATGTAAACAGTAGGGGTGGCGAGCAGTACTTC. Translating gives CSVDVNSRGGEQYF.

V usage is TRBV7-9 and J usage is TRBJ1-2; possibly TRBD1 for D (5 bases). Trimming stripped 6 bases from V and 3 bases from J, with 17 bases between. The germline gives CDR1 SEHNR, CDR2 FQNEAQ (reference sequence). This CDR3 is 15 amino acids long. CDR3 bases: TGTGCCAGCAGGCGGGGGATGCGGACGGACTATGGCTACACCTTC. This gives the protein CASRRGMRTDYGYTF.

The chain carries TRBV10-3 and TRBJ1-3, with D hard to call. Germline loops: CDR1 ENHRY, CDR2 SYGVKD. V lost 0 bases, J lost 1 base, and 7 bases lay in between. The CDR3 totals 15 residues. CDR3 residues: CAISESNISGNTIYF. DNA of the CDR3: TGTGCCATCAGTGAGTCAAACATATCTGGAAACACCATATATTTT.